One sample yielded the 26 T cell receptor beta chains listed below, sequenced in a study of early T cells in non-severe SARS-CoV-2 infection. TCRdb processed the 5' RACE reads anew with MiXCR; each CDR3 protein has one entry. This repertoire shows some 36,000 distinct CDR3 sequences, around 5.7% found once; its top ten account for approximately 5%. Sequencing was carried out using whole blood. Every receptor here comes from an adult who was a healthcare worker with PCR-confirmed SARS-CoV-2 infection or an uninfected control (not recorded which).

This clonotype was observed many times. V is TRBV4-1 and J is TRBJ1-2; 8 bases align to TRBD1. V was clipped by 3 bases and J by 5 bases; unmatched bases: 14. The CDR3 totals 17 residues. Germline CDR1 and CDR2: MGHRA and YSYEKL. The CDR3 here is CASSHVPGQDLRYGYTF. In nucleotides, the CDR3 is TGCGCCAGCAGCCACGTCCCGGGACAGGATCTACGGTATGGCTACACCTTC.

This clonotype was picked up many times. V gene TRBV28 combines with J gene TRBJ2-5; TRBD2 is a possible D gene (6 bases). V was pared by 3 bases and J by 5 bases, with 19 bases between. The CDR3 runs to 16 residues. Germline V gives CDR1 MDHEN, CDR2 SYDVKM. The CDR3 nucleotides read TGTGCCAGCAGTTTTCAATCGGGAGTTCCTTGGGAGACCCAGTACTTC. Translating gives CASSFQSGVPWETQYF.

This clonotype was counted many times. The J gene is TRBJ2-7, the V gene TRBV11-2, with 10 bases identical to TRBD2. CDR1 is SGHAT and CDR2 is FQNNGV in the germline V gene. With 4 bases clipped from V and 3 bases from J, the junction kept 3 bases outside the gene matches. The CDR3 runs to 14 residues. The CDR3 reads CASSSLAGGYEQYF. As DNA, the CDR3 is TGTGCCAGCAGCTCGTTAGCGGGAGGCTACGAGCAGTACTTC. The variable domain in full, completed from reference TRBV11-2 and TRBJ2-7, reads EAGVAQSPRYKIIEKRQSVAFWCNPISGHATLYWYQQILGQGPKLLIQFQNNGVVDDSQLPKDRFSAERLKGVDSTLKIQPAKLEDSAVYLCASSSLAGGYEQYFGPGTRLTVT.

This clonotype is judged medium-sized. The chain employs TRBV27 and TRBJ1-6; TRBD1 is a possible D gene (5 bases). The CDR3 loop spans 16 amino acids. CDR1 is MNHEY, CDR2 SMNVEV, per germline (reference sequence). Trimming pared 6 bases from V and 5 bases from J, leaving 17 bases between. CDR3 in amino acids: CASSLTGASDNSPLHF. In DNA form, the CDR3 reads TGTGCCAGCAGCCTAACCGGGGCATCAGATAATTCACCCCTCCACTTT.

This clonotype was detected only once. This rearrangement joins TRBV29-1 to TRBJ2-7; tentatively, D is TRBD2 (5 bases). CDR1 and CDR2 from the germline V gene are SQVTM and ANQGSEA. CDR3 length: 13 amino acids. V lost 2 bases to trimming and J lost 6 bases, with 14 bases between them. The CDR3 loop is CSVEMRVVCEQYF. CDR3 DNA: TGCAGCGTTGAAATGAGGGTGGTCTGCGAGCAGTACTTC.

This clonotype was found many times. CDR3 sequence: CASSQRGRTTSMAGELFF. Here the CDR3 DNA reads TGTGCCAGCAGCCAGAGAGGGCGGACGACTTCGATGGCCGGGGAGCTGTTTTTT. The chain is built from TRBV3-1 and TRBJ2-2, with a possible D match to TRBD2 (5 bases). The germline CDR1 and CDR2 sequences are LGHDT and YNNKEL (reference sequence). Trimming cost V 3 bases and J 6 bases, with 23 bases left between them. This CDR3 comprises 18 residues.

This clonotype was counted at least ten times. A read error may produce the germline difference seen at one junction end. The genes are TRBV11-3 and TRBJ2-1; tentatively, D is TRBD1 (6 bases). The CDR3 consists of 17 residues. Germline V CDR1 and CDR2: SGHNT, YENEEA. The CDR3 spells CASSLDPQGTSHNEQFF. The CDR3 DNA reads TGTGCCAGCAGCTTAGACCCACAGGGTACCTCCCACAATGAGCAGTTCTTC.

This clonotype showed up many times. The V call is TRBV7-8, the J call TRBJ2-5; tentative D call: TRBD1 (6 bases). CDR1 and CDR2 (germline): SGHVS, FQNEAQ. Trimming pared 4 bases from V and 5 bases from J, leaving 11 bases between. The CDR3 extends over 13 amino acids. The CDR3 reads CASSSDRLETQYF. The CDR3 DNA sequence: TGTGCCAGCAGCTCCGACAGGCTGGAGACCCAGTACTTC.

This clonotype was observed at least ten times. This chain connects TRBV19 to TRBJ1-5, with a possible D match to TRBD1 (5 bases). V was cut by 3 bases and J by 8 bases, with 14 bases left in between. The CDR3 consists of 14 residues. Germline V gives CDR1 LNHDA, CDR2 SQIVND (reference sequence). CDR3 DNA: TGTGCCAGTAGTATTCTGGAGGGGCAGGAGCCCCAGCATTTT. Its protein is CASSILEGQEPQHF.

This clonotype was observed many times. This chain joins TRBV4-2 and TRBJ2-7; TRBD2 aligns across 9 bases. The CDR3 extends over 15 amino acids. V dropped 0 bases and J dropped 7; count of bases not matched to a gene: 7. Germline values: CDR1 LGHNA, CDR2 YNFKEQ. The CDR3, as DNA: TGTGCCAGCAGCCAAGAGGGACTAGCCCCTTGGGAGCAGTACTTC. Amino acid sequence: CASSQEGLAPWEQYF.

This clonotype was detected many times. The chain carries TRBV6-6 and TRBJ2-3; the match to TRBD2 covers 15 bases. This CDR3 spans 17 amino acids. Germline CDR1 reads MNHNY; CDR2 reads SVGAGI (reference sequence). Trimming took 2 bases from V and 6 from J; bases not matched to a gene: 6. The CDR3 spells CASSYGLAGGSADTQYF. The CDR3 DNA reads as TGTGCCAGCAGTTACGGACTAGCGGGAGGGAGTGCGGATACGCAGTATTTT.

This clonotype came up a few times. The rearrangement joins TRBV7-3 to TRBJ2-1; a possible D gene is TRBD1 (5 bases). V lost 2 bases to trimming and J lost 4 bases, with 12 bases between them. CDR1 SGHTA and CDR2 FQGTGA come from the germline V gene. The CDR3 loop spans 15 amino acids. CDR3 coding DNA: TGTGCCAGCAGCTTATCTGTAGCAGGGTACAATGAGCAGTTCTTC. The encoded protein is CASSLSVAGYNEQFF.

This clonotype was seen repeatedly, ten times or more. The chain joins TRBV6-1 to TRBJ2-3; TRBD2 matches at 8 bases. The trim removed 6 bases at V and 1 base at J, leaving 6 bases unmatched. Per germline, CDR1 MNHNS and CDR2 SASEGT. CDR3 length equals 15 residues. CDR3 DNA sequence: TGTGCCAGCAGGAATAGCGGGATCGGCACAGATACGCAGTATTTT. Translation: CASRNSGIGTDTQYF.

Judged by abundance, this clonotype is medium-sized. The genes are TRBV6-5 and TRBJ1-6, with TRBD1 as a possible D gene (6 bases). The CDR3 covers 16 residues. V dropped 0 bases and J dropped 13 bases, with 19 bases sitting between them. Germline V gene sequence: CDR1 MNHEY, CDR2 SVGAGI. The chain's CDR3 is CASSYSPAGEGVPLHF. CDR3 in DNA: TGTGCCAGCAGTTACTCCCCCGCAGGGGAAGGGGTCCCCCTCCACTTT.

The V call is TRBV30, the J call TRBJ2-1, with D unclear. The V gene's germline CDR1 is GTSNPN and CDR2 SVGIG (reference sequence). The ends were cut back, 4 bases at V and 3 bases at J, with 13 bases in the middle. The CDR3 has 14 amino acids. The CDR3 DNA follows: TGTGCCTGGAACCAAAAGGGATTCTACAATGAGCAGTTCTTC. Protein sequence: CAWNQKGFYNEQFF.

This clonotype was picked up many times. The chain joins TRBV28 to TRBJ2-7, with no clear D. The CDR3 loop spans 11 amino acids. Germline values: CDR1 MDHEN, CDR2 SYDVKM. V lost 6 bases to trimming and J lost 3 bases, with 6 bases between them. This chain's CDR3 is CASSRHYEQYF. The CDR3 DNA sequence: TGTGCCAGCAGCCGTCACTACGAGCAGTACTTC.

Worth noting for this clonotype: A read error may produce the germline difference seen at one junction end. V gene TRBV25-1 combines with J gene TRBJ2-3; TRBD2 agrees at 13 bases. The V gene's germline CDR1 is MGHDK and CDR2 SYGVNS. This CDR3 is 17 amino acids long. CDR3 region: CASSDPGLAGERDTQYF. CDR3 sequence (DNA): TGTGCGAGCAGTGACCCCGGACTAGCGGGAGAGAGAGATACGCAGTATTTT.

This clonotype appeared many times. The rearrangement links TRBV20-1 to TRBJ1-1; D uncertain. CDR3 length: 15 amino acids. V was shortened by 1 base and J by 0 bases, with 12 bases between the two germline ends. Germline values: CDR1 DFQATT, CDR2 SNEGSKA (reference sequence). CDR3 sequence: CSARVAVGLNTEAFF. CDR3 DNA sequence: TGCAGTGCTAGAGTCGCGGTTGGCCTGAACACTGAAGCTTTCTTT.

This clonotype showed up many times. This chain connects TRBV28 to TRBJ2-3; TRBD2 matches at 8 bases. Trimming cost V 7 bases and J 4 bases; bases outside gene matches: 10. Germline V CDR1 and CDR2: MDHEN, SYDVKM. The CDR3 spans 15 residues. This CDR3 is CASTPSGSAPDTQYF. DNA for the CDR3: TGTGCCAGCACCCCAAGCGGGAGCGCACCAGATACGCAGTATTTT. The whole variable domain, filled in from reference TRBV28 and TRBJ2-3, reads DVKVTQSSRYLVKRTGEKVFLECVQDMDHENMFWYRQDPGLGLRLIYFSYDVKMKEKGDIPEGYSVSREKKERFSLILESASTNQTSMYLCASTPSGSAPDTQYFGPGTRLTVL.

The genes are TRBV6-1 and TRBJ2-5, with 7 bases matching TRBD1. V gave up 7 bases and J gave up 5 bases; unmatched junction bases: 4. The germline V gene has CDR1 MNHNS and CDR2 SASEGT. The CDR3 spans 12 residues. CDR3 coding DNA: TGTGCCAGCATGACAGGGCGGGAGACCCAGTACTTC. It is translated as CASMTGRETQYF.

This clonotype was observed a few times. This chain connects TRBV4-1 to TRBJ2-3; a possible D gene is TRBD2 (5 bases). V lost 0 bases to trimming and J lost 5 bases, with 9 bases between them. The length of the CDR3 is 14 residues. Germline V gene lookup returns CDR1 MGHRA and CDR2 YSYEKL. In DNA form, the CDR3 reads TGCGCCAGCAGCCAAGATGGGAGTATAGATACGCAGTATTTT. Translated, it gives CASSQDGSIDTQYF.

This clonotype was picked up many times. This chain uses TRBV2 with TRBJ2-1; D perhaps matches TRBD1 (5 bases). CDR1 is SNHLY and CDR2 is FYNNEI in the germline V gene. Trimming cost V 7 bases and J 4 bases, with 14 bases left between them. CDR3 size: 14 residues. The CDR3 is CASTGADYYNEQFF. The CDR3, as DNA: TGTGCCAGCACTGGGGCAGATTATTACAATGAGCAGTTCTTC.

This clonotype was found many times. The V call is TRBV28, the J call TRBJ1-1, with D uncertain. Germline CDR1 MDHEN, CDR2 SYDVKM. CDR3 length equals 15 residues. Trimming took 2 bases from V and 11 from J, leaving 21 bases between them. This CDR3 is CASSLPPVLGRRAFF. The CDR3 DNA sequence: TGTGCCAGCAGTTTACCCCCAGTGCTCGGCCGTAGGGCTTTCTTT.

This clonotype appeared many times. The chain is built from TRBV6-1 and TRBJ1-2; the D gene is possibly TRBD1 (6 bases). The germline V gene encodes CDR1 MNHNS and CDR2 SASEGT. This CDR3 has 11 residues. The V and J ends lost 6 bases and 4 bases respectively, with 6 bases between them. The CDR3 region is CASRQGYGYTF. The CDR3 DNA is TGTGCCAGCAGACAGGGCTATGGCTACACCTTC.

This clonotype was recorded a few times. The chain uses TRBV5-6 and TRBJ2-1, with D possibly being TRBD1 (6 bases). CDR1 SGHDT and CDR2 YYEEEE come from the germline V gene. V was trimmed by 2 bases and J by 0 bases, leaving 9 bases between them. The CDR3 consists of 15 residues. CDR3 DNA: TGTGCCAGCAGCTTAGGACAGACCTCCTACAATGAGCAGTTCTTC. Amino acids: CASSLGQTSYNEQFF.

A remark on this clonotype: Compared with germline, one end of the junction differs, possibly owing to a read error. The V call is TRBV4-1, the J call TRBJ1-1; D gene uncertain. This CDR3 is 12 amino acids long. Germline V gene sequence: CDR1 MGHRA, CDR2 YSYEKL. The CDR3 loop is CASSTLNSEAFF. For the CDR3, the DNA is TGCGCCAGCAGCACACTCAACAGTGAAGCTTTCTTT.